This entry concerns a single T cell receptor beta chain. The antigen remains unidentified. This sample was included in a study of glioma-infiltrating T cells. Study results and limitations: Non-neoplastic patients had below-expected tissue-blood divergence, while all gliomas exceeded expectation. Only very few CDR3 sequences appeared in both tissue and blood.

The germline V gene encodes CDR1 SNHLY and CDR2 FYNNEI. V was shortened by 6 bases and J by 13 bases, with 19 bases between the two germline ends. This CDR3 is built from 14 residues. TCR alpha and beta CDR3 regions were amplified from RNA using iRepertoire nested multiplex PCR. Input was roughly 85-450 ng of tissue mRNA or PBMC total RNA. TCRdb fed the multiplex PCR reads into MiXCR, producing one record per CDR3 protein. The sample yields almost 2,500 distinct CDR3 sequences, 69% seen once. Sequencing was performed on glioma tissue, nonneoplastic brain tissue, or PBMCs (not recorded which). This TCR was sampled from a human donor with low-grade glioma or glioblastoma, undergoing nonglioma brain surgery, or in good health (not recorded which). This rearrangement joins TRBV2 to TRBJ1-6, with D possibly being TRBD1 (6 bases). The CDR3 protein is CASSEGGTNQPLHF. CDR3 DNA: TGTGCCAGCAGCGAGGGGGGTACAAATCAGCCCCTCCACTTT. Together with reference TRBV2 and TRBJ1-6, the CDR3 gives the full variable domain: EPEVTQTPSHQVTQMGQEVILRCVPISNHLYFYWYRQILGQKVEFLVSFYNNEISEKSEIFDDQFSVERPDGSNFTLKIRSTKLEDSAMYFCASSEGGTNQPLHFGNGTRLTVT.